This TCR beta chain originates from a study of T cells in Graves' hyperthyroidism and ophthalmopathy. The sample holds many counts of this clonotype. RNA transcripts served as the template for amplifying TCR beta CDR3 regions. TCR CDR3 underwent first-round RT-PCR with the HTBI primer set. A single record per CDR3 protein comes from TCRdb applying MiXCR to the multiplex PCR reads. The data contain a few hundred thousand distinct CDR3 sequences, around a sixth of them singletons. The sequencing input was blood. The clonotype originates from a woman under 30 with Graves' hyperthyroidism that later progressed to Graves' ophthalmopathy.

The CDR3 sequence: CASTEGGGSGYEQYF. The CDR3 DNA reads as TGTGCCAGCACCGAGGGTGGGGGTTCCGGCTACGAGCAGTACTTC. The chain uses TRBV2 and TRBJ2-7; D assignment may be TRBD1 or TRBD2 (5 bases each). Trimming stripped 7 bases from V and 3 bases from J, with 19 bases between. The CDR3 sequence is 15 residues long. CDR1 and CDR2 from the germline V gene are SNHLY and FYNNEI. The complete variable domain, with remaining parts taken from reference TRBV2 and TRBJ2-7, reads EPEVTQTPSHQVTQMGQEVILRCVPISNHLYFYWYRQILGQKVEFLVSFYNNEISEKSEIFDDQFSVERPDGSNFTLKIRSTKLEDSAMYFCASTEGGGSGYEQYFGPGTRLTVT.